A selection of T cell receptor beta chains follows, all from one sample in a study of human T cells and chemical hapten exposure. TCRdb redid the calling of the RACE reads with MiXCR, one entry per CDR3 protein. The repertoire has some 300,000 distinct CDR3 sequences, 4.5% to 5.5% of them found once; the top ten carry around 8.6%. Sequencing was performed on whole blood, taken in connection with sensitization to the hapten diphenylcyclopropenone (DPC). The receptors derive from a woman aged 18-29 years with alopecia areata. Some clones in this sample may be carry-over from other donors' samples. The CDR3 runs from the conserved cysteine through the conserved F or W. Fields, in order: V gene, clone size, J gene, CDR3 protein. Rows may omit the clone size; those that give it use once, few, many or a size class.

TRBV5-1	few	TRBJ2-7	CASSPGGQVYEQYF
TRBV9	many	TRBJ1-6	CASSVMLNSPLHF
TRBV24-1	-	TRBJ1-1	CATRDRGHTEAFF
TRBV16	few	TRBJ1-5	CASSQSAGGLSQHF
TRBV6-5	many	TRBJ1-6	CASRPPMGSLHF
TRBV29-1	many	TRBJ1-1	CSVEDPRGDGTEAFF
TRBV2	-	TRBJ2-2	CASSENAPLGAGELFF
TRBV6-1	many	TRBJ1-1	CASSEWLLNTEAFF
TRBV9	few	TRBJ1-1	CASSVVPGEAFF
TRBV11-2	many	TRBJ1-2	CASSLAGTGGYGYTF
TRBV4-3	few	TRBJ2-1	CASSQEGNKYNEQFF
TRBV9	-	TRBJ1-2	CASSVAGGIYGYTF
TRBV7-9	few	TRBJ2-3	CASVRGRLRGADTQYF
TRBV20-1	few	TRBJ2-7	CSAFGLAGATYEQYF
TRBV20-1	few	TRBJ1-6	CSARDGTGGYNSPLHF
TRBV7-9	few	TRBJ2-7	CASSLALIRDQRTYEQYF
TRBV6-1	few	TRBJ1-2	CASSENLGDHYGYTF
TRBV10-3	-	TRBJ2-1	CAISEQGAAEQFF
TRBV4-1	few	TRBJ2-3	CASSPGLLEGWDTQYF
TRBV12-3/TRBV12-4	many	TRBJ2-3	CASSPGQGMTDTQYF
TRBV6-2/TRBV6-3	many	TRBJ2-2	CASSYFRLTGELFF
TRBV6-1	many	TRBJ1-1	CASSEVGATEAFF
TRBV28	many	TRBJ1-1	CASRVGGVNTEAFF
TRBV7-2	many	TRBJ2-5	CASSLRLAPETQYF
TRBV6-5	many	TRBJ1-2	CASSYSRTDRHGYTF
TRBV9	many	TRBJ2-3	CASSVAMGGADTQYF
TRBV4-1	many	TRBJ2-4	CASSQDRQGHIQYF
TRBV20-1	many	TRBJ2-1	CSAPTSGGAYNEQFF
TRBV3-1	many	TRBJ2-1	CASSQALARGSEQFF
TRBV4-3	-	TRBJ2-1	CASSQTSGVTDEQFF
TRBV4-3	few	TRBJ1-4	CASSPSLGGANEKLFF